The 9 T cell receptor beta chains reported below all come from one sample, sequenced in a study of a mutant IDH1 vaccine in newly diagnosed glioma. The sample's time point: week 11, during vaccination. Alongside topical imiquimod, each dose of vaccine comprised 300 ug of mutant IDH1 20-mer peptide. The antigens these receptors bind are not known. TCRdb keeps only in-frame clones here, not all; method: immunoSEQ multiplex PCR. The top ten hold approximately 2.5% of the sample, which has roughly 48,000 clones, roughly 90% seen once. The sample was PBMCs, taken from a glioma patient whose treatment included an IDH1 peptide vaccine. These receptors all come from a man aged 50-59 years with glioma.

The chain is built from TRBV6-5 and TRBJ1-1, with D hard to call. The length of the CDR3 is 13 residues. Trimming removed 6 bases at V and 5 bases at J, with 13 bases between. Looked up from germline, CDR1 is MNHEY and CDR2 is SVGAGI. DNA of the CDR3: TGTGCCAGCAGCCCCTGGCGGGCGACTGAAGCTTTCTTT. The encoded protein is CASSPWRATEAFF.

This rearrangement joins TRBV7-9 to TRBJ1-4; TRBD1 agrees at 7 bases. Germline values: CDR1 SEHNR, CDR2 FQNEAQ (reference sequence). V was clipped by 4 bases and J by 7 bases; unmatched bases: 6. The length of the CDR3 is 14 residues. The CDR3 region has the DNA TGTGCCAGCAGCTGGGACAGTAGGGGTGAAAAACTGTTTTTT. It translates to CASSWDSRGEKLFF. The full variable domain, rest sourced from reference TRBV7-9 and TRBJ1-4, is DTGVSQNPRHKITKRGQNVTFRCDPISEHNRLYWYRQTLGQGPEFLTYFQNEAQLEKSRLLSDRFSAERPKGSFSTLEIQRTEQGDSAMYLCASSWDSRGEKLFFGSGTQLSVL.

The chain carries TRBV6-5 and TRBJ2-7, with D uncertain. CDR1 MNHEY and CDR2 SVGAGI come from the germline V gene. Trimming left V 6 bases short and J 2 bases short, with 14 bases between. The CDR3 totals 14 residues. This CDR3 is CASREGSGAYEQYF. For the CDR3, the DNA is TGTGCCAGCAGGGAAGGGTCTGGGGCCTACGAGCAGTACTTC.

The chain couples TRBV27 to TRBJ1-1, with D tentatively TRBD1 (6 bases). The V end was cut by 1 base, the J end by 2 bases, with 11 bases between. The CDR3 has 15 amino acids. Germline-derived CDR1 and CDR2 are MNHEY and SMNVEV (reference sequence). The CDR3 sequence: CASSLFPGENTEAFF. DNA for the CDR3: TGTGCCAGCAGTTTATTCCCAGGGGAAAACACTGAAGCTTTCTTT.

The chain uses TRBV5-6 and TRBJ2-3; 10 bases match TRBD2. The CDR3 totals 18 residues. Germline V gene sequence: CDR1 SGHDT, CDR2 YYEEEE. The J segment lost 2 bases and the V segment lost 0 bases, leaving 9 bases of the junction unmatched. CDR3 coding DNA: TGTGCCAGCAGCTTGGGGGTCAAGCGGGAGGGCCTCACAGATACGCAGTATTTT. It is translated as CASSLGVKREGLTDTQYF.

This clone came up once. The V gene is TRBV11-2, the J gene TRBJ1-6; no reliable D call. The CDR3 has 18 residues. Trimming left V 2 bases short and J 0 bases short, with 14 bases between. CDR1 and CDR2 from the germline V gene are SGHAT and FQNNGV. CDR3 sequence (DNA): TGTGCCAGCAGCTTACTCTCACCGGCTTTCTCCTATAATTCACCCCTCCACTTT. Protein product: CASSLLSPAFSYNSPLHF. Complete variable domain (other parts from reference TRBV11-2 and TRBJ1-6): EAGVAQSPRYKIIEKRQSVAFWCNPISGHATLYWYQQILGQGPKLLIQFQNNGVVDDSQLPKDRFSAERLKGVDSTLKIQPAKLEDSAVYLCASSLLSPAFSYNSPLHFGNGTRLTVT.

A remark on this clone: At one boundary the junction diverges from the germline segment, which might be a read error. This chain uses TRBV7-7 with TRBJ2-1; weak D call: TRBD1 (6 bases). Germline CDR1 reads SSHAT; CDR2 reads FNYEAQ (reference sequence). This CDR3 contains 14 residues. The CDR3 DNA reads TGTGCTAGCAGCCCCGGACAGCATTACAATGAGCAGTTCTTC. Translated, it gives CASSPGQHYNEQFF.

This clone was counted once. This chain joins TRBV19 and TRBJ2-7; 10 nucleotides line up with TRBD1. The trim removed 7 bases at V and 4 bases at J, leaving 10 bases unmatched. This CDR3 is built from 15 residues. Germline CDR1 reads LNHDA; CDR2 reads SQIVND (reference sequence). The CDR3 region is CASNAGQGFSYEQYF. In nucleotides, the CDR3 is TGTGCCAGTAACGCGGGACAGGGGTTTTCGTACGAGCAGTACTTC. Looking up the rest from reference TRBV19 and TRBJ2-7 gives the full variable domain: DGGITQSPKYLFRKEGQNVTLSCEQNLNHDAMYWYRQDPGQGLRLIYYSQIVNDFQKGDIAEGYSVSREKKESFPLTVTSAQKNPTAFYLCASNAGQGFSYEQYFGPGTRLTVT.

This rearrangement joins TRBV9 to TRBJ2-2; D is undetermined. The V and J ends lost 0 bases and 0 bases respectively, with 6 bases between them. Germline CDR1 is SGDLS and CDR2 is YYNGEE. This CDR3 has 15 residues. CDR3 loop: CASSVEGSNTGELFF. The CDR3 DNA sequence: TGTGCCAGCAGCGTAGAAGGGTCGAACACCGGGGAGCTGTTTTTT.